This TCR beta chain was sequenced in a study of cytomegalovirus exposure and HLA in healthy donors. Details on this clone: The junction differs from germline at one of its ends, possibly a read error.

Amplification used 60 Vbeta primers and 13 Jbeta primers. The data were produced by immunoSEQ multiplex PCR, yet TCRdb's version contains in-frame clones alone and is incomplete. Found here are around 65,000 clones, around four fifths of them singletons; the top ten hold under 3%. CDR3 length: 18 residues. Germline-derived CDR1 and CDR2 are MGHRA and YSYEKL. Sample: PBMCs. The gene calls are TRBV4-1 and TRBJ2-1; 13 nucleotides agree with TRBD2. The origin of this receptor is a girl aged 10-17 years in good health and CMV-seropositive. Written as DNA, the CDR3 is TGCGCCAGCAGCCACCCCCGACTAGCGGGAGGTCTATACAATAAGCAGTTCTTC. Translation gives CASSHPRLAGGLYNKQFF.